Sequencing of this T cell receptor (beta chain) was carried out in a study of glioma-infiltrating T cells after dendritic cell vaccination (dated by TCRdb to the mid-2010s). Concerning the study at large: Of the approximately 15 glioblastoma patients in the cohort, all drawn from Phase I and II dendritic cell vaccination trials, 9 were newly diagnosed and 6 had recurrent disease. The vaccine was prepared from monocyte-derived dendritic cells that were cultured for more than six days with IL-4 and GM-CSF and then pulsed overnight with autologous tumor lysate. Survival after dendritic cell vaccination was correlated with TCR sequencing metrics, including TIL content and tumor-blood repertoire overlap. Autologous tumor lysate-pulsed dendritic cell vaccination was administered to the patients between about 2002 and 2012. Each patient was given three intradermal dendritic cell vaccine injections, spaced two weeks apart, in the arm below the axilla. Tumor-infiltrating lymphocyte content was quantified and tumor and blood repertoires were compared in dendritic cell-vaccinated glioblastoma patients by deep sequencing of TCR beta CDR3 regions.

TCRB CDR3 regions were amplified from approximately 2 ug genomic DNA, or all available DNA if less, using the immunoSEQ assay. Multiplex PCR used 60 forward primers for TCR V beta segments and 13 reverse primers for J beta segments. To estimate reads per starting template, synthetic control templates were spiked into each sample at limiting dilution. The Illumina HiSeq System generated sequencing reads of 87 bp. The original methods were these. To remove PCR and sequencing errors, closely related sequences were merged with a nearest neighbor algorithm. TCR overlap was defined as the percentage of unique tumor TCR beta sequences that were also present in the same patient's peripheral blood. Drawn from immuneACCESS, this table holds only the in-frame rearrangements with V and J called that TCRdb kept. Clones are partly lost; checked studies trace under half to an unresolved V gene and leave the rest unexplained. V, J and clone size reflect that table, while D and trimming were determined from the DNA. The sample records 50,000 to 75,000 clones, around 85% of which are singletons. The ten top clones hold 9% of the sample.

Points on this clone: The target of this receptor is not known. One base away there is no much larger clone; base qualities are not given.

Sample time point, as interpreted from the label and publication: after dendritic cell vaccination, including at tumor progression/relapse. Patients were selected on the basis of adequate residual fresh-frozen tumor tissue and more than two years of available survival data. Molecular status otherwise varied across the glioblastoma patients, but none of them carried an isocitrate dehydrogenase mutation. PBMC collection took place before vaccination, two weeks after the third vaccination, and at tumor progression if progression occurred. Genomic DNA was extracted with the Qiagen DNeasy Blood extraction Kit. What the authors observed across the whole study: The cohort was small and heterogeneous, and full blood and tumor sets were available for few patients, with initial-recurrent tumor pairs available for even fewer patients. The TCR overlap response model with three groups was called speculative and said to need prospective validation. No direct relationship between TCR clonality and survival was found, suggesting a diverse polyclonal response may matter. After dendritic cell vaccination, a higher estimated pretreatment TIL content predicted longer time to progression and overall survival.

V loses 5 bases of germline sequence and J loses 0 bases, and the interval between the two ends is 11 bases. From the cysteine through the phenylalanine, the CDR3 covers 14 amino acids. Of the read, only the CDR3 DNA is kept; its 42 bases are in frame from base 1. The germline V gene yields SNHLY for CDR1 and FYNNEI for CDR2. The material sequenced was blood, taken after dendritic cell vaccination. The TCR comes from a human donor with glioblastoma. Recombination linked TRBV2 to TRBJ2-7; the D gene is possibly TRBD1, with 5 bases matching. The CDR3 protein sequence reads: CASSLQVISYEQYF. Read as DNA, the sequence is TGTGCCAGCAGTTTACAGGTAATCTCCTACGAGCAGTACTTC. When the CDR3 is completed using the reference TRBV2 and TRBJ2-7 genes on either side, the full variable domain is EPEVTQTPSHQVTQMGQEVILRCVPISNHLYFYWYRQILGQKVEFLVSFYNNEISEKSEIFDDQFSVERPDGSNFTLKIRSTKLEDSAMYFCASSLQVISYEQYFGPGTRLTVT.